This passage covers 3 T cell receptor beta chains from one sample sequenced in a study of identical twins. TCRdb re-called the 5' RACE reads with MiXCR, one entry per CDR3 protein. The sample consists of approximately 490,000 distinct CDR3 sequences, under 25% of them appearing once. The sample was also reused in another study, on yellow fever vaccine responses in identical twins.

Sequencing was performed on CD4+ T cells sorted from blood. Every receptor here comes from a woman aged 18-30 years in good health.

V is TRBV18 and J is TRBJ2-2; 12 bases fit TRBD2. The V segment lost 2 bases and the J segment 5 bases; nucleotides outside the gene matches: 3. CDR1 KGHSH and CDR2 LQKENI come from the germline V gene. CDR3 length equals 16 residues. The CDR3 DNA is TGTGCCAGCTCACCAATCGGACTAGCGGGGACCGGGGAGCTGTTTTTT. It is translated as CASSPIGLAGTGELFF.

This chain links TRBV14 with TRBJ2-1; 9 nucleotides match TRBD2. Germline V lookup: CDR1 SGHDN, CDR2 FVKESK. Trimming at V came to 3 bases and at J to 3 bases, leaving 3 bases not matched to a gene. This CDR3 has 15 amino acids. The CDR3 sequence is CASSQLLAGYNEQFF. The DNA for the CDR3 is TGTGCCAGCAGCCAGTTACTAGCGGGCTACAATGAGCAGTTCTTC.

A single count supports this clonotype. The chain joins TRBV18 to TRBJ2-1; the match to TRBD2 covers 7 bases. Germline V CDR1 and CDR2: KGHSH, LQKENI. V lost 3 bases to trimming and J lost 6 bases; unmatched junction nucleotides: 8. The CDR3 runs 15 residues. CDR3 sequence (DNA): TGTGCCAGCTCACCCGGGACTACAGAAAGCAATGAGCAGTTCTTC. Its protein product is CASSPGTTESNEQFF.